These 11 T cell receptor beta chains came from one sample sequenced in a study of T cells in Graves' hyperthyroidism and ophthalmopathy. TCR beta CDR3 region amplification was performed from RNA transcripts. The primer set for the first-round RT-PCR of the TCR CDR3 was HTBI. TCRdb itself ran the multiplex PCR reads through MiXCR, one entry per CDR3 protein. This table has approximately 400,000 distinct CDR3 sequences, about 15% appearing once. The source material was blood. The receptors shown here come from a woman under 30 with Graves' hyperthyroidism.

The V gene is TRBV7-9, the J gene TRBJ1-2, with TRBD1 as a possible D gene (5 bases). V was trimmed by 1 base and J by 2 bases, leaving 8 bases between them. The CDR3 is made up of 14 amino acids. Germline V gene data show CDR1 as SEHNR and CDR2 as FQNEAQ (reference sequence). In nucleotides, the CDR3 is TGTGCCAGCAGCTTAGGCCCAGGGAACTATGGCTACACCTTC. This codes for CASSLGPGNYGYTF.

This clonotype was seen many times. The chain recombines TRBV6-1 with TRBJ2-7; a possible D gene is TRBD2 (5 bases). CDR3 length: 15 amino acids. Germline-derived CDR1 and CDR2 are MNHNS and SASEGT. V was clipped by 5 bases and J by 3 bases, with 17 bases between them. For the CDR3, the DNA is TGTGCCAGCAGTTTGATGACAAGGACTGGCTACGAGCAGTACTTC. This codes for CASSLMTRTGYEQYF.

V gene TRBV6-1 combines with J gene TRBJ1-2; perhaps TRBD1 as D (5 bases). The CDR3 has 15 amino acids. Trimming shortened V by 6 bases and J by 1 base, and 15 bases separated the two germline ends. Germline CDR1 MNHNS, CDR2 SASEGT. CDR3 nucleotide sequence: TGTGCCAGCAGCCCAGGGTTTTTGGATAACTATGGCTACACCTTC. Its translation: CASSPGFLDNYGYTF.

This clonotype was seen only a few times. V is TRBV20-1 and J is TRBJ2-5; 9 bases match TRBD2. The CDR3 is 16 amino acids. CDR1 DFQATT and CDR2 SNEGSKA come from the germline V gene (reference sequence). The junction had 20 bases not matched to a gene; V was cut back by 8 bases and J by 7 bases. The CDR3 region is CSSHSPLAGVGGTQYF. The CDR3 nucleotides are TGCAGTAGTCATAGTCCCTTAGCGGGAGTGGGAGGGACCCAGTACTTC.

In this sample, this clonotype turned up a few times. The chain is built from TRBV19 and TRBJ2-7, with 11 bases fitting TRBD2. V lost 1 base, J lost 4 bases, and 3 bases stayed unmatched. CDR1 is LNHDA and CDR2 is SQIVND in the germline V gene (reference sequence). The CDR3 sequence is 15 residues long. The CDR3 nucleotides read TGTGCCAGTAGTATAGGGGCTAGCGGGAGGTACGAGCAGTACTTC. This gives the protein CASSIGASGRYEQYF.

J is TRBJ2-7 and V is TRBV27, with a weak D call TRBD2 (6 bases). The CDR3 runs 15 residues. With 3 bases removed from V and 2 bases from J, the gap between germline ends came to 14 bases. Germline CDR1 and CDR2: MNHEY and SMNVEV (reference sequence). The CDR3 region has the DNA TGTGCCAGCAGTTTTGCTGGGGGGTCGACCTACGAGCAGTACTTC. This encodes CASSFAGGSTYEQYF.

Ten or more counts support this clonotype. This chain links TRBV28 with TRBJ2-7, with 9 positions matching TRBD1. With V trimmed by 6 bases and J by 6 bases, 12 bases remained unmatched. Germline loops: CDR1 MDHEN, CDR2 SYDVKM. CDR3 length equals 15 residues. CDR3 nucleotide sequence: TGTGCCAGCAGCCCTTCCGGGACAGGGTTTCGCGAGCAGTACTTC. It translates to CASSPSGTGFREQYF.

This chain connects TRBV9 to TRBJ2-6, with 9 bases aligning to TRBD2. From germline, CDR1 is SGDLS and CDR2 YYNGEE. The CDR3 contains 18 residues. V lost 0 bases and J lost 4; bases outside the gene matches: 8. The CDR3 bases are TGTGCCAGCAGCGTAGGAGGAATAGCGGGAGCGGGGGCCAACGTCCTGACTTTC. Translated: CASSVGGIAGAGANVLTF.

Only a few counts were recorded for this clonotype. The CDR3 protein is CASSERGRGAQYF. Here the CDR3 DNA reads TGTGCCAGCAGTGAGCGGGGGAGGGGGGCCCAGTACTTC. The J gene is TRBJ2-5, the V gene TRBV25-1; TRBD2 is a possible D gene (7 bases). V lost 3 bases and J 9 bases, leaving 14 bases between the germline ends. The CDR3 has 13 amino acids. Per the germline V gene, CDR1 is MGHDK and CDR2 is SYGVNS. The full variable domain, completed using reference TRBV25-1 and TRBJ2-5, is EADIYQTPRYLVIGTGKKITLECSQTMGHDKMYWYQQDPGMELHLIHYSYGVNSTEKGDLSSESTVSRIRTEHFPLTLESARPSHTSQYLCASSERGRGAQYFGPGTRLLVL.

In regard to this clonotype: An end of the junction does not agree with germline; a read error may underlie this. This chain joins TRBV20-1 and TRBJ2-7; D may match TRBD1 or TRBD2 (5 bases each). Germline CDR1 and CDR2: DFQATT and SNEGSKA (reference sequence). This CDR3 has 13 residues. As DNA, the CDR3 is TGCAGTGCAAGAGGGGCAGCGGACATCCAGCAGTACTTC. The encoded protein is CSARGAADIQQYF.

This clonotype was seen a few times. V and J are TRBV24-1 and TRBJ1-5, with 8 nucleotides matching TRBD1. CDR1 is KGHDR and CDR2 is SFDVKD in the germline V gene. The ends lost 9 bases at V and 2 bases at J; junction bases unmatched: 5. The CDR3 covers 14 residues. This chain's CDR3 is CATQGARGNQPQHF. The DNA for the CDR3 is TGTGCCACCCAGGGGGCGCGTGGCAATCAGCCCCAGCATTTT.